One and the same sample provided the 8 T cell receptor beta chains below, sequenced in a study of radiotherapy plus CTLA-4 blockade in lung cancer. The protocol was immunoSEQ multiplex PCR, while the TCRdb copy is restricted to in-frame clones and leaves out a portion. Of 80,000 to 100,000 clones listed, roughly four fifths are singletons. This material consisted of peripheral blood, taken from a patient treated with radiotherapy plus ipilimumab. Every receptor here comes from a human donor with non-small cell lung cancer who had a partial response to radiotherapy plus ipilimumab.

The chain couples TRBV20-1 to TRBJ2-7, with TRBD1 identical over 7 bases. The germline V gene encodes CDR1 DFQATT and CDR2 SNEGSKA (reference sequence). Trimming cost V 7 bases and J 4 bases; bases outside gene matches: 4. The CDR3 covers 11 residues. The CDR3 reads CSVSQGYEQYF. For the CDR3, the DNA is TGCAGTGTTTCACAGGGGTACGAGCAGTACTTC.

The chain joins TRBV7-6 to TRBJ2-5; 8 bases are shared with TRBD1. The J segment lost 5 bases and the V segment lost 3 bases, leaving 5 bases of the junction unmatched. CDR3 size: 14 residues. Per germline, CDR1 SGHVS and CDR2 FNYEAQ. CDR3 residues: CASSLTGERETQYF. CDR3 DNA sequence: TGTGCCAGCAGCTTGACAGGGGAGCGGGAGACCCAGTACTTC.

This chain connects TRBV19 to TRBJ2-7; 7 bases map to TRBD1. CDR1 LNHDA and CDR2 SQIVND come from the germline V gene (reference sequence). The CDR3 runs 15 residues. The ends lost 6 bases at V and 1 base at J; junction bases unmatched: 9. This chain's CDR3 is CASRAYRGSSYEQYF. DNA for the CDR3: TGTGCCAGTAGGGCCTACAGGGGATCTTCCTACGAGCAGTACTTC.

The chain couples TRBV7-8 to TRBJ1-4; 7 bases fit TRBD1. The CDR3 has 15 residues. Germline-derived CDR1 and CDR2 are SGHVS and FQNEAQ. V was clipped by 5 bases and J by 5 bases; unmatched bases: 8. CDR3 region: CASSLRDSRNEKLFF. CDR3 DNA: TGTGCCAGCAGCCTCCGGGACAGCCGAAATGAAAAACTGTTTTTT. The whole variable domain, filled in from reference TRBV7-8 and TRBJ1-4, reads GAGVSQSPRYKVAKRGQDVALRCDPISGHVSLFWYQQALGQGPEFLTYFQNEAQLDKSGLPSDRFFAERPEGSVSTLKIQRTQQEDSAVYLCASSLRDSRNEKLFFGSGTQLSVL.

The gene calls are TRBV19 and TRBJ1-5; D not resolved. The ends were cut back, 7 bases at V and 4 bases at J, with 14 bases in the middle. Germline-derived CDR1 and CDR2 are LNHDA and SQIVND (reference sequence). The CDR3 runs to 14 residues. In DNA, the CDR3 is TGTGCCAGTACTTCCCCAGGCAGTAATCAGCCCCAGCATTTT. This codes for CASTSPGSNQPQHF. Using reference TRBV19 and TRBJ1-5 for the parts outside the CDR3, the full variable domain is DGGITQSPKYLFRKEGQNVTLSCEQNLNHDAMYWYRQDPGQGLRLIYYSQIVNDFQKGDIAEGYSVSREKKESFPLTVTSAQKNPTAFYLCASTSPGSNQPQHFGDGTRLSIL.

The chain joins TRBV7-2 to TRBJ2-7, with 9 bases lining up with TRBD2. Germline lookup yields CDR1 SGHTA and CDR2 FQGNSA. V dropped 2 bases and J dropped 2; count of bases not matched to a gene: 7. The CDR3 runs to 16 residues. This chain's CDR3 is CASSLTTSGGTYEQYF. The CDR3 coding sequence is TGTGCCAGCAGCTTAACGACTAGCGGAGGGACCTACGAGCAGTACTTC.

The V gene is TRBV2, the J gene TRBJ2-7; no reliable D call. CDR3 length equals 12 residues. Germline-derived CDR1 and CDR2 are SNHLY and FYNNEI. The V gene lost 8 bases and the J gene lost 2 bases, with 10 bases spanning the gap. The CDR3 region is CASHERAYEQYF. The CDR3 DNA reads as TGTGCCAGCCACGAACGAGCCTACGAGCAGTACTTC.

CDR3 loop: CASSPPSEETQYF. CDR3 nucleotides: TGTGCCAGCTCACCCCCTAGCGAGGAGACCCAGTACTTC. J is TRBJ2-5 and V is TRBV18, with D possibly TRBD2 on 6 matching bases. Trimming took 3 bases from V and 5 from J, leaving 10 bases between them. The CDR3 totals 13 residues. Germline values: CDR1 KGHSH, CDR2 LQKENI.